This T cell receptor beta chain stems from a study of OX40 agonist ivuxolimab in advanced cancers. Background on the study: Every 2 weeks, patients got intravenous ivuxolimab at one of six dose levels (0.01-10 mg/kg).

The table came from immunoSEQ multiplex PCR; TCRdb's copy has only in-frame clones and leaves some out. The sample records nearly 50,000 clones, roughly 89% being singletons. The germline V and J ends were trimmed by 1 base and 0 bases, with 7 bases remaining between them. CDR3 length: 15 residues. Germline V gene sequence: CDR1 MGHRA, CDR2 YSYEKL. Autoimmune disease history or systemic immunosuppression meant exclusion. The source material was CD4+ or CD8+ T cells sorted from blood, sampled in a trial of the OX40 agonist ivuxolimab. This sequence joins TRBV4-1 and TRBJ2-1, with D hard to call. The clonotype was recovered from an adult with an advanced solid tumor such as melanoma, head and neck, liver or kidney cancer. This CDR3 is CASSQVRDSYNEQFF. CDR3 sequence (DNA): TGCGCCAGCAGCCAAGTAAGGGACTCCTACAATGAGCAGTTCTTC.